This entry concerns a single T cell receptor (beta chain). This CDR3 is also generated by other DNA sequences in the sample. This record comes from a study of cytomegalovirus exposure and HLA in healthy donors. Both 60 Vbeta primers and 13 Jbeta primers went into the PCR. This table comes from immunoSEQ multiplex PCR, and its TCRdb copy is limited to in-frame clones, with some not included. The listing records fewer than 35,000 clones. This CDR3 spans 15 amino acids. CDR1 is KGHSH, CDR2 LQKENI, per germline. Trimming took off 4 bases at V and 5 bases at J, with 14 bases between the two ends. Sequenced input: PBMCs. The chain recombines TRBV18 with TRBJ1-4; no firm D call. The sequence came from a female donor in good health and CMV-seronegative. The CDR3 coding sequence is TGTGCCAGCTCACTGTTAAGCGTCGACAATGAAAAACTGTTTTTT. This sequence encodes CASSLLSVDNEKLFF.